Presented here are 29 T cell receptor beta chains from one specimen sequenced in a study of OX40 agonist ivuxolimab in advanced cancers. Some clones are missing from TCRdb's copy, which holds only in-frame ones; the method was immunoSEQ multiplex PCR. The sample yields 12,000 to 15,000 clones, under 95% seen once. The sample consisted of CD4+ or CD8+ T cells sorted from blood, taken in a trial of the OX40 agonist ivuxolimab. These receptors were obtained from an adult with an advanced solid tumor such as melanoma, head and neck, liver or kidney cancer.

The V and J genes are TRBV19 and TRBJ1-2; the D gene is possibly TRBD1 (5 bases). Trimming took 1 base from V and 6 from J, leaving 12 bases between them. Germline-derived CDR1 and CDR2 are LNHDA and SQIVND (reference sequence). The CDR3 is 14 amino acids. The CDR3 sequence is CASSIGEGADGYTF. The CDR3 DNA follows: TGTGCCAGTAGTATAGGAGAAGGGGCAGATGGCTACACCTTC.

DNA of the CDR3: TGTGCCAGCAGCTTTGGACAGGGGAACACTGAAGCTTTCTTT. This codes for CASSFGQGNTEAFF. This rearrangement joins TRBV5-6 to TRBJ1-1, with 8 bases that match TRBD1. V was pared by 2 bases and J by 1 base, with 1 base of the junction left unmatched. This CDR3 has 14 amino acids. Germline CDR1 is SGHDT and CDR2 is YYEEEE.

V and J are TRBV4-2 and TRBJ1-2, with a weak D call TRBD1 (5 bases). Germline V gene lookup returns CDR1 LGHNA and CDR2 YNFKEQ. Trimming removed 8 bases from V and 3 bases from J, with 7 bases in between. This CDR3 contains 11 residues. CDR3 coding DNA: TGTGCCAGCGGGGACCACTATGGCTACACCTTC. It yields the protein CASGDHYGYTF.

The rearrangement uses TRBV4-2 and TRBJ2-5; TRBD2 matches at 9 bases. V gave up 5 bases and J gave up 1 base; unmatched junction bases: 5. The CDR3 is 15 amino acids. The V gene's germline CDR1 is LGHNA and CDR2 YNFKEQ. The DNA of the CDR3 is TGTGCCAGCAGCGAACTTAGCGGGGGCCAAGAGACCCAGTACTTC. It specifies CASSELSGGQETQYF.

V and J are TRBV6-5 and TRBJ2-1; 7 positions agree with TRBD2. CDR3 length: 16 residues. Germline V CDR1 and CDR2: MNHEY, SVGAGI. The trim removed 2 bases at V and 3 bases at J, leaving 7 bases unmatched. CDR3 amino acids: CASSYTSASGYNEQFF. The CDR3 DNA is TGTGCCAGCAGTTACACGTCGGCTAGCGGCTACAATGAGCAGTTCTTC.

This clone has just a few counts. This chain links TRBV30 with TRBJ1-1, with 7 bases fitting TRBD1. J lost 1 base, V lost 4 bases, and 3 bases had no gene match. Germline assignment: CDR1 GTSNPN and CDR2 SVGIG (reference sequence). This CDR3 comprises 13 residues. CDR3 coding DNA: TGTGCCTGGATGGGACAGCCGAACACTGAAGCTTTCTTT. It encodes CAWMGQPNTEAFF.

This clone is labeled medium-sized. The genes are TRBV27 and TRBJ1-2; TRBD1 aligns across 8 bases. The germline CDR1 and CDR2 sequences are MNHEY and SMNVEV (reference sequence). Germline trimming cut 4 bases from V and 6 bases from J; bases unmatched to any gene: 7. The CDR3 is 14 residues long. The CDR3 DNA reads as TGTGCCAGCAGTTCCCAAACAGGGGGAAATGGCTACACCTTC. Amino acids: CASSSQTGGNGYTF.

This clone was observed a single time. V and J are TRBV6-1 and TRBJ1-1; D possibly corresponds to TRBD1 (6 bases). V was clipped by 4 bases and J by 10 bases, with 16 bases between them. CDR1 and CDR2 (germline): MNHNS, SASEGT. The CDR3 runs to 13 residues. DNA of the CDR3: TGTGCCAGCAGTGCAATTTTCAGGGGAGGAGCTTTCTTT. Translation: CASSAIFRGGAFF.

The chain carries TRBV7-6 and TRBJ2-1; 11 bases are a match to TRBD2. Germline trimming cut 5 bases from V and 8 bases from J; bases unmatched to any gene: 8. This CDR3 spans 15 amino acids. The germline gives CDR1 SGHVS, CDR2 FNYEAQ. The CDR3 nucleotides are TGTGCCAGCAGCCCGACTAGCGGGGTTTGGGATGAGCAGTTCTTC. As protein: CASSPTSGVWDEQFF.

The CDR3 DNA reads as TGTGCCATCAGGGGGGCCTCGCACTACGAGCAGTACTTC. It encodes CAIRGASHYEQYF. The V gene is TRBV10-3, the J gene TRBJ2-7, with D tentatively TRBD1 (6 bases). Trimming left V 6 bases short and J 3 bases short, with 12 bases between. There are 13 residues in the CDR3. Per germline, CDR1 ENHRY and CDR2 SYGVKD.

The chain carries TRBV7-9 and TRBJ1-4; 7 bases are a match to TRBD1. Unmatched junction bases numbered 9, after V lost 5 bases and J lost 6 bases. CDR1 SEHNR and CDR2 FQNEAQ come from the germline V gene (reference sequence). CDR3 length equals 15 residues. CDR3 protein: CASSDQDRDYEKLFF. The CDR3 DNA follows: TGTGCCAGCAGCGACCAAGACAGGGATTATGAAAAACTGTTTTTT.

The chain has TRBV4-1 and TRBJ2-1; 7 bases align to TRBD2. Trimming took 2 bases from V and 3 from J; bases not matched to a gene: 10. The CDR3 is 17 residues long. Per germline, CDR1 MGHRA and CDR2 YSYEKL. CDR3 protein: CASSQTYSSGFYNEQFF. In nucleotides, the CDR3 is TGCGCCAGCAGCCAAACTTACTCTAGCGGATTCTACAATGAGCAGTTCTTC.

The chain employs TRBV5-4 and TRBJ2-1, with 13 bases lining up with TRBD2. The trim removed 4 bases at V and 5 bases at J, leaving 18 bases unmatched. Germline values: CDR1 SGHNT, CDR2 YYREEE (reference sequence). This CDR3 has 20 residues. The CDR3: CASSPGGMRLAGGDNNEQFF. CDR3 nucleotide sequence: TGTGCCAGCAGCCCCGGGGGGATGCGACTAGCGGGAGGCGATAACAATGAGCAGTTCTTC. The entire variable domain, with the rest obtained from reference TRBV5-4 and TRBJ2-1, is as follows: ETGVTQSPTHLIKTRGQQVTLRCSSQSGHNTVSWYQQALGQGPQFIFQYYREEENGRGNFPPRFSGLQFPNYSSELNVNALELDDSALYLCASSPGGMRLAGGDNNEQFFGPGTRLTVL.

CDR3: CASRPPYRGDTEAFF. CDR3 DNA sequence: TGTGCCAGCAGGCCGCCCTACCGTGGGGACACTGAAGCTTTCTTT. V usage is TRBV28 and J usage is TRBJ1-1; D is unresolved. The germline V gene encodes CDR1 MDHEN and CDR2 SYDVKM. The CDR3 totals 15 residues. V was trimmed by 6 bases and J by 3 bases, leaving 17 bases between them. The full variable domain, rest sourced from reference TRBV28 and TRBJ1-1, is DVKVTQSSRYLVKRTGEKVFLECVQDMDHENMFWYRQDPGLGLRLIYFSYDVKMKEKGDIPEGYSVSREKKERFSLILESASTNQTSMYLCASRPPYRGDTEAFFGQGTRLTVV.

This clone was recorded only once. The rearrangement links TRBV25-1 to TRBJ2-7, with D hard to call. V lost 6 bases and J lost 0, with 6 bases in between. The CDR3 extends over 12 amino acids. CDR1 is MGHDK and CDR2 is SYGVNS in the germline V gene. The CDR3: CASSRDSYEQYF. The CDR3 nucleotides are TGTGCCAGCAGCCGAGACTCCTACGAGCAGTACTTC.

This chain joins TRBV10-3 and TRBJ2-5; D is possibly TRBD2 (6 bases). Trimming stripped 8 bases from V and 0 bases from J, with 13 bases between. Germline V gene lookup returns CDR1 ENHRY and CDR2 SYGVKD. CDR3 length: 14 amino acids. The CDR3 nucleotides read TGTGCCATCGGCCGGGACTCCTACCAAGAGACCCAGTACTTC. Its protein product is CAIGRDSYQETQYF.

This rearrangement joins TRBV9 to TRBJ2-5; 9 nucleotides match TRBD1. This CDR3 is built from 15 residues. Losses at the gene ends were 0 bases for V and 5 bases for J; bases not matched to a gene: 5. Germline V gene lookup returns CDR1 SGDLS and CDR2 YYNGEE. The CDR3 coding sequence is TGTGCCAGCAGCGTAGAAACAGGGGGCGGGGAGACCCAGTACTTC. Translation gives CASSVETGGGETQYF.

J is TRBJ2-7 and V is TRBV4-1; the D is unclear. Trimming shortened V by 1 base and J by 0 bases, and 7 bases separated the two germline ends. Per germline, CDR1 MGHRA and CDR2 YSYEKL. This CDR3 spans 14 amino acids. The CDR3 is CASSQGGFSYEQYF. The DNA of the CDR3 is TGCGCCAGCAGCCAAGGCGGTTTCTCCTACGAGCAGTACTTC.

The rearrangement joins TRBV27 to TRBJ2-3; D gene ambiguous. Trimming removed 5 bases at V and 5 bases at J, with 14 bases between. Germline CDR1 and CDR2: MNHEY and SMNVEV (reference sequence). The CDR3 runs 14 residues. The CDR3 DNA is TGTGCCAGCAGTCCCTCCGCAACGGTAGATACGCAGTATTTT. Amino acid sequence: CASSPSATVDTQYF.

This clone occurred once. The junction departs from the called germline gene at one end, perhaps through a read error. This chain joins TRBV12-5 and TRBJ2-1, with 7 bases fitting TRBD1. Germline V gene sequence: CDR1 LGHNT, CDR2 FRNRAP. CDR3 length: 11 amino acids. DNA of the CDR3: TGTGCTAGTGGTTTCGGACAGGTAGATGTCTTC. Its translation: CASGFGQVDVF. Complete variable domain (other parts from reference TRBV12-5 and TRBJ2-1): DARVTQTPRHKVTEMGQEVTMRCQPILGHNTVFWYRQTMMQGLELLAYFRNRAPLDDSGMPKDRFSAEMPDATLATLKIQPSEPRDSAVYFCASGFGQVDVFGPGTRLTVL.

In this sample, this clone turned up once. The chain recombines TRBV21-1 with TRBJ1-1; the D call in the table, TRBD1, was not verified against the DNA. TRBV21-1 is a pseudogene. The CDR3 runs to 15 residues. The CDR3 region is CASSNWDRGLTEAFF. The CDR3 DNA follows: TGTGCCAGCAGCAACTGGGACAGGGGTCTTACTGAAGCTTTCTTT.

This chain connects TRBV29-1 to TRBJ2-7; D is ambiguous. The germline gives CDR1 SQVTM, CDR2 ANQGSEA. The CDR3 contains 11 residues. The V and J ends lost 5 bases and 2 bases respectively, with 7 bases between them. CDR3 coding DNA: TGCAGCGTTCTAGAAACCTACGAGCAGTACTTC. Translated, it gives CSVLETYEQYF.

The table lists this clone with a count of one. The chain joins TRBV11-3 to TRBJ2-2; D may be TRBD2 (5 bases). Germline lookup yields CDR1 SGHNT and CDR2 YENEEA. The V and J ends lost 3 bases and 4 bases respectively, with 6 bases between them. This CDR3 region has 13 residues. The DNA for the CDR3 is TGTGCCAGCAGCTTTCTAGCCACCGGGGAGCTGTTTTTT. Amino acids: CASSFLATGELFF.

This chain uses TRBV4-1 with TRBJ1-1, with a weak D call TRBD1 (5 bases). CDR3 length equals 14 residues. Trimming stripped 5 bases from V and 3 bases from J, with 13 bases between. Germline CDR1 and CDR2: MGHRA and YSYEKL. CDR3 sequence: CASSAIGGDTEAFF. CDR3 in DNA: TGCGCCAGCAGCGCTATTGGGGGAGACACTGAAGCTTTCTTT.

The V call is TRBV7-9, the J call TRBJ1-5, with a tentative D call TRBD1 (6 bases). The CDR3 totals 13 residues. The V gene's germline CDR1 is SEHNR and CDR2 FQNEAQ (reference sequence). Trimming cost V 9 bases and J 3 bases, with 12 bases left between them. CDR3 sequence: CASVGGHNQPQHF. In DNA form, the CDR3 reads TGTGCCAGTGTTGGGGGGCACAATCAGCCCCAGCATTTT.

The chain carries TRBV25-1 and TRBJ2-1; D gene uncertain. This CDR3 region has 14 residues. The germline V gene has CDR1 MGHDK and CDR2 SYGVNS. V gave up 8 bases and J gave up 0 bases, with 11 bases separating them. DNA for the CDR3: TGTGCCAGCTCGCCTTCCGGCTCCTACAATGAGCAGTTCTTC. Its translation is CASSPSGSYNEQFF.

This clone is a singleton in its sample. V is TRBV10-3 and J is TRBJ1-3; 7 nucleotides agree with TRBD1. V shed 0 bases and J 6 bases; nucleotides not matched to a gene: 2. Germline V gene lookup returns CDR1 ENHRY and CDR2 SYGVKD. CDR3 size: 14 residues. The CDR3, as DNA: TGTGCCATCAGTGAGTCAGGGGGCGAAAACACCATATATTTT. This gives the protein CAISESGGENTIYF.

This chain connects TRBV9 to TRBJ2-3; 8 nucleotides match TRBD2. V dropped 4 bases and J dropped 3; count of bases not matched to a gene: 13. In germline, CDR1 is SGDLS, CDR2 YYNGEE. The CDR3 loop spans 17 amino acids. The CDR3 DNA sequence: TGTGCCAGCAGCCCCGGGGGGAGCGGGAGCAGGACAGATACGCAGTATTTT. Translated: CASSPGGSGSRTDTQYF.

This chain links TRBV7-8 with TRBJ2-7, with D possibly matching TRBD2 (6 bases). The germline V and J ends were trimmed by 5 bases and 4 bases, with 12 bases remaining between them. The CDR3 has 13 residues. In germline, CDR1 is SGHVS, CDR2 FQNEAQ. The CDR3 region is CASSPGEDYEQYF. The CDR3 DNA reads as TGTGCCAGCAGCCCCGGGGAGGATTACGAGCAGTACTTC.